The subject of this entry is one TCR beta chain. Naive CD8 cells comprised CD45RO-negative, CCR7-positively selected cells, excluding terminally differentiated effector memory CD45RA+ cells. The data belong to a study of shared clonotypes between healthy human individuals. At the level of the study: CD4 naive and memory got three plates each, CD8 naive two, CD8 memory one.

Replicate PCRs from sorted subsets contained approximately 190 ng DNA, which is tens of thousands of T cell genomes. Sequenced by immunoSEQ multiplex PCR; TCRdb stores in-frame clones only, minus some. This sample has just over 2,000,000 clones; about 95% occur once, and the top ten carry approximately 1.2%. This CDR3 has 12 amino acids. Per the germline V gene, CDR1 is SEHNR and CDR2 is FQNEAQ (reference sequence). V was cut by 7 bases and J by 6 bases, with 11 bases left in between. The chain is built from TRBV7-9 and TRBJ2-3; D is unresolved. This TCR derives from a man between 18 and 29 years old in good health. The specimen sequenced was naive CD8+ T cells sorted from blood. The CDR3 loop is CASKFSSDTQYF. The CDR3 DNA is TGTGCCAGCAAGTTTAGTTCCGATACGCAGTATTTT. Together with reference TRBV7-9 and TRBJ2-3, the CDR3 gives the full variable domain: DTGVSQNPRHKITKRGQNVTFRCDPISEHNRLYWYRQTLGQGPEFLTYFQNEAQLEKSRLLSDRFSAERPKGSFSTLEIQRTEQGDSAMYLCASKFSSDTQYFGPGTRLTVL.